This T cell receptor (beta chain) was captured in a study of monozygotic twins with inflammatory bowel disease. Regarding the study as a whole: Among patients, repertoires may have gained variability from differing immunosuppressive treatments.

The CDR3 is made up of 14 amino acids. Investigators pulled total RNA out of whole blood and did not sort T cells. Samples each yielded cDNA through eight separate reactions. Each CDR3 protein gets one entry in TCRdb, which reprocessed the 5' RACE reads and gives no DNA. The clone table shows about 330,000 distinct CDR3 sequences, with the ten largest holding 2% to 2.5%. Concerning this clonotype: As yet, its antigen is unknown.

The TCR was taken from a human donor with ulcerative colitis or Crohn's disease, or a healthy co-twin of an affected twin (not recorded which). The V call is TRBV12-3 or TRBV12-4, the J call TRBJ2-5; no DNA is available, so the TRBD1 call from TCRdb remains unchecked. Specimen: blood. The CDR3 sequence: CASSDRGRRETQYF.